This is a list of T cell receptor beta chains from one sample in a study of Ad26.COV2.S vaccination and SARS-CoV-2 variants. Only in-frame clones appear in the TCRdb table, and some are missing; sequencing was by immunoSEQ multiplex PCR. The sample has 300,000 to 350,000 clones; around four fifths are singletons. The specimen comprised peripheral blood, sampled in a trial of Ad26.COV2.S vaccine versus placebo. The source of these receptors is a person aged 18-65 years who received the Ad26.COV2.S COVID-19 vaccine or a placebo. Both conserved end residues are part of each CDR3. The order of the fields is V gene, J gene, D gene, clone size, CDR3 protein, CDR3 DNA. The D gene is left open where the match is weak. Not every row has a clone size; where given, it reads once, few, many or a size class.

V: TRBV7-9
J: TRBJ2-1
D: TRBD2
size: .
CDR3: CASSAGGLAGAPTYNEQFF
DNA: TGTGCCAGCAGCGCAGGAGGATTAGCGGGGGCCCCCACCTACAATGAGCAGTTCTTC

V: TRBV5-4
J: TRBJ2-5
D: .
size: .
CDR3: CASSLQVQETQYF
DNA: TGTGCCAGCAGCTTACAGGTTCAAGAGACCCAGTACTTC

V: TRBV7-9
J: TRBJ1-2
D: TRBD1
size: .
CDR3: CASSPGTALDYGYTF
DNA: TGTGCCAGCAGCCCGGGGACAGCCCTAGACTATGGCTACACCTTC

V: TRBV3-1/TRBV3-2
J: TRBJ2-7
D: .
size: .
CDR3: CASSHPSAGTYEQYF
DNA: TGTGCCAGCAGCCACCCCTCGGCCGGGACCTACGAGCAGTACTTC

V: TRBV18
J: TRBJ2-1
D: .
size: once
CDR3: CASSPLALGEGEQFF
DNA: TGTGCCAGCTCACCACTAGCTCTGGGTGAAGGTGAGCAGTTCTTC

V: TRBV7-2
J: TRBJ1-2
D: .
size: .
CDR3: CASSIQGFGYTF
DNA: TGTGCCAGCAGCATCCAGGGTTTTGGCTACACCTTC

V: TRBV27
J: TRBJ1-1
D: .
size: .
CDR3: CASSLFPGSGTEAFF
DNA: TGTGCCAGCAGTTTATTTCCGGGTTCGGGCACTGAAGCTTTCTTT

V: TRBV9
J: TRBJ2-1
D: .
size: .
CDR3: CASSVAKGRQQFF
DNA: TGTGCCAGCAGCGTAGCTAAGGGACGCCAGCAGTTCTTC

V: TRBV4-2
J: TRBJ1-1
D: TRBD1
size: .
CDR3: CASSPEPGQLNTEAFF
DNA: TGTGCCAGCAGCCCTGAGCCGGGACAGCTTAACACTGAAGCTTTCTTT

V: TRBV28
J: TRBJ1-1
D: .
size: .
CDR3: CASERGANTEAFF
DNA: TGTGCCAGCGAGAGGGGGGCGAACACTGAAGCTTTCTTT

V: TRBV5-4
J: TRBJ1-4
D: .
size: .
CDR3: CASSLDPGEKLFF
DNA: TGTGCCAGCTCCCTCGACCCGGGTGAAAAACTGTTTTTT

V: TRBV5-1
J: TRBJ2-6
D: TRBD1
size: once
CDR3: CASSPEDRGAYSGANVLTF
DNA: TGCGCCAGCAGCCCTGAGGACAGGGGAGCGTACTCTGGGGCCAACGTCCTGACTTTC

V: TRBV5-6
J: TRBJ1-1
D: .
size: .
CDR3: CASSFGGGPEAFF
DNA: TGTGCCAGCAGCTTCGGGGGAGGCCCTGAAGCTTTCTTT

V: TRBV9
J: TRBJ2-2
D: .
size: .
CDR3: CASSPRTNTGELFF
DNA: TGTGCCAGCAGCCCCCGGACCAACACCGGGGAGCTGTTTTTT

V: TRBV21-1
J: TRBJ2-7
D: .
size: .
CDR3: CASSKGTSGGNSYEQYF
DNA: TGTGCCAGCAGCAAAGGGACTAGCGGGGGAAACTCCTACGAGCAGTACTTC

V: TRBV10-1
J: TRBJ2-3
D: .
size: .
CDR3: CASSSGGSSTDTQYF
DNA: TGCGCCAGCAGTTCCGGGGGCTCTAGCACAGATACGCAGTATTTT

V: TRBV2
J: TRBJ1-2
D: .
size: .
CDR3: CASIDIGTNYGYTF
DNA: TGTGCCAGCATTGATATAGGGACTAACTATGGCTACACCTTC

V: TRBV5-6
J: TRBJ1-5
D: .
size: .
CDR3: CASSLAGGDQPQHF
DNA: TGTGCCAGCAGCTTGGCGGGGGGTGATCAGCCCCAGCATTTT

V: TRBV2
J: TRBJ2-4
D: .
size: .
CDR3: CASSEGELQYF
DNA: TGTGCCAGCAGTGAAGGGGAACTTCAGTACTTC

V: TRBV28
J: TRBJ1-3
D: .
size: .
CDR3: CASMVSSGNTIYF
DNA: TGTGCCAGCATGGTCAGCTCTGGAAACACCATATATTTT

V: TRBV28
J: TRBJ1-2
D: .
size: .
CDR3: CASSSGQRSYGYTF
DNA: TGTGCCAGCAGTTCCGGACAAAGATCCTATGGCTACACCTTC

V: TRBV9
J: TRBJ2-5
D: .
size: once
CDR3: CASSVAGRADFQETQYF
DNA: TGTGCCAGCAGCGTAGCTGGTCGAGCGGATTTCCAAGAGACCCAGTACTTC

V: TRBV27
J: TRBJ2-7
D: .
size: .
CDR3: CASSPRGGQPIGYEQYF
DNA: TGTGCCAGCAGTCCCCGGGGCGGGCAGCCGATCGGCTACGAGCAGTACTTC

V: TRBV30
J: TRBJ2-3
D: .
size: .
CDR3: CAWSVGPDTQYF
DNA: TGTGCCTGGAGTGTAGGTCCAGATACGCAGTATTTT

V: TRBV10-3
J: TRBJ2-7
D: .
size: few
CDR3: CAISESYRDEQYF
DNA: TGTGCCATCAGTGAGTCTTACAGGGACGAGCAGTACTTC

V: TRBV6-6
J: TRBJ1-1
D: .
size: .
CDR3: CASSYSRDDTEAFF
DNA: TGTGCCAGCAGTTACTCGAGAGACGATACTGAAGCTTTCTTT

V: TRBV30
J: TRBJ1-5
D: TRBD1
size: .
CDR3: CAWSGPGQGSGSNQPQHF
DNA: TGTGCCTGGAGTGGTCCGGGACAGGGTTCCGGTAGCAATCAGCCCCAGCATTTT

V: TRBV6-5
J: TRBJ2-7
D: TRBD2
size: once
CDR3: CASPNNRLAGYEQYF
DNA: TGTGCCAGCCCAAACAACCGACTAGCGGGTTACGAGCAGTACTTC

V: TRBV19
J: TRBJ1-5
D: TRBD1
size: .
CDR3: CASSSTGSNQPQHF
DNA: TGTGCCAGTAGTTCGACAGGGAGTAATCAGCCCCAGCATTTT

V: TRBV28
J: TRBJ2-7
D: .
size: .
CDR3: CASNPGGYVYEQYF
DNA: TGTGCCAGCAACCCAGGGGGGTACGTCTACGAGCAGTACTTC

V: TRBV11-2
J: TRBJ1-1
D: TRBD1
size: .
CDR3: CASSSYRGPNTEAFF
DNA: TGTGCCAGCAGCTCCTACAGGGGGCCGAACACTGAAGCTTTCTTT

V: TRBV4-1
J: TRBJ2-5
D: TRBD1
size: .
CDR3: CASSVRDRGQETQYF
DNA: TGCGCCAGCAGCGTCCGGGACAGGGGACAGGAGACCCAGTACTTC

V: TRBV9
J: TRBJ2-1
D: TRBD2
size: .
CDR3: CASSAERGATSRRGAYNEQFF
DNA: TGTGCCAGCAGCGCCGAAAGAGGAGCCACTAGCAGGCGGGGGGCTTACAATGAGCAGTTCTTC

V: TRBV6-5
J: TRBJ1-2
D: .
size: .
CDR3: CASSYSKGGPGYTF
DNA: TGTGCCAGCAGTTACTCGAAGGGGGGCCCTGGCTACACCTTC

V: TRBV7-7
J: TRBJ2-6
D: .
size: .
CDR3: CASSPGDGLSGANVLTF
DNA: TGTGCTAGCAGCCCGGGGGACGGCCTCTCTGGGGCCAACGTCCTGACTTTC

V: TRBV13
J: TRBJ2-4
D: .
size: .
CDR3: CASSPVGSNIQYF
DNA: TGTGCCAGCAGCCCCGTGGGCTCAAACATTCAGTACTTC

V: TRBV15
J: TRBJ1-3
D: .
size: few
CDR3: CATSRDWHAGNTIYF
DNA: TGTGCCACCAGCAGAGACTGGCACGCTGGAAACACCATATATTTT

V: TRBV5-4
J: TRBJ1-2
D: TRBD1
size: once
CDR3: CASSSRDRGVGYTF
DNA: TGTGCCAGCAGCTCCCGGGACAGGGGAGTTGGCTACACCTTC

V: TRBV3-1/TRBV3-2
J: TRBJ1-1
D: .
size: .
CDR3: CASSQVEGLYTEAFF
DNA: TGTGCCAGCAGCCAAGTGGAGGGTTTGTACACTGAAGCTTTCTTT

V: TRBV24-1
J: TRBJ2-2
D: .
size: .
CDR3: CATPFWGRELFF
DNA: TGTGCCACCCCCTTTTGGGGCAGGGAGCTGTTTTTT

V: TRBV5-1
J: TRBJ1-1
D: .
size: .
CDR3: CASSLAWGAEAFF
DNA: TGCGCCAGCAGCTTGGCCTGGGGGGCTGAAGCTTTCTTT

V: TRBV28
J: TRBJ1-2
D: .
size: .
CDR3: CASSFRAYGYTF
DNA: TGTGCCAGCAGTTTTCGGGCCTATGGCTACACCTTC

V: TRBV11-2
J: TRBJ1-6
D: .
size: .
CDR3: CASSFTGRDSPLHF
DNA: TGTGCCAGCAGCTTTACGGGCAGGGACTCACCCCTCCACTTT

V: TRBV2
J: TRBJ1-2
D: TRBD1
size: once
CDR3: CAVDRLGGYTF
DNA: TGTGCCGTGGACAGGTTGGGTGGCTACACCTTC

V: TRBV5-1
J: TRBJ2-1
D: .
size: .
CDR3: CASSLVSPSNEQFF
DNA: TGCGCCAGCAGCTTGGTGTCCCCGTCCAATGAGCAGTTCTTC